Below are 11 T cell receptor beta chains sequenced from a single sample in a study of molecular identifiers for immune sequencing clone quantification. Each CDR3 protein is one row after TCRdb ran MiXCR on the PCR reads. The sample includes around 470,000 distinct CDR3 sequences, about a fifth of them seen just once. The sequenced sample was naive CD8+ T cells from blood, with Jurkat cell RNA spiked in. The sample's subset: FACS-sorted CD8+CD4-CCR7+CD45RA+ naive T cells. All receptors derive from a human donor in good health. Some libraries in this study had Jurkat cell RNA spiked in.

This sequence joins TRBV7-9 and TRBJ1-4, with a possible D match to TRBD1 (6 bases). This CDR3 spans 17 amino acids. Per germline, CDR1 SEHNR and CDR2 FQNEAQ (reference sequence). Trimming took 0 bases from V and 2 from J, leaving 13 bases between them. In nucleotides, the CDR3 is TGTGCCAGCAGCTTAGCAGGCAGGGGAGAGACTAATGAAAAACTGTTTTTT. The encoded protein is CASSLAGRGETNEKLFF.

Ten or more counts support this clonotype. J is TRBJ2-7 and V is TRBV7-6, with TRBD2 as a possible D gene (5 bases). Germline V CDR1 and CDR2: SGHVS, FNYEAQ. The length of the CDR3 is 14 residues. The germline V and J ends were trimmed by 6 bases and 6 bases, with 18 bases remaining between them. The CDR3 is CASRPEPGFGEQYF. The CDR3 region has the DNA TGTGCCAGCAGACCAGAACCGGGATTCGGCGAGCAGTACTTC.

The sample holds many counts of this clonotype. The chain joins TRBV29-1 to TRBJ2-7; D is possibly TRBD1 or TRBD2 (5 bases each). With 0 bases removed from V and 7 bases from J, the gap between germline ends came to 25 bases. The CDR3 contains 17 residues. Germline V gene sequence: CDR1 SQVTM, CDR2 ANQGSEA. The CDR3 loop is CSVEERGPDQAEEEQYF. CDR3 nucleotide sequence: TGCAGCGTTGAAGAGAGGGGTCCGGACCAAGCAGAGGAGGAGCAGTACTTC.

The gene calls are TRBV14 and TRBJ2-7, with D hard to call. Trimming removed 4 bases at V and 0 bases at J, with 10 bases between. The CDR3 sequence is 14 residues long. Germline CDR1 reads SGHDN; CDR2 reads FVKESK. CDR3 sequence reads: CASSRGINSYEQYF. The CDR3 region has the DNA TGTGCCAGCAGCCGTGGTATAAACTCCTACGAGCAGTACTTC.

In its sample, this clonotype was seen a few times. The chain links TRBV19 to TRBJ2-1, with D unresolved. This CDR3 comprises 14 residues. Germline CDR1 reads LNHDA; CDR2 reads SQIVND (reference sequence). The ends were cut back, 8 bases at V and 3 bases at J, with 14 bases in the middle. The CDR3 protein is CASHVGSDYNEQFF. CDR3 nucleotide sequence: TGTGCCAGTCACGTGGGGTCAGACTACAATGAGCAGTTCTTC.

This clonotype appeared a few times. The chain links TRBV27 to TRBJ1-2; D remains ambiguous. Deletions cut 2 bases from V and 0 bases from J, with 10 bases between. CDR1 MNHEY and CDR2 SMNVEV come from the germline V gene (reference sequence). CDR3 length: 15 residues. DNA for the CDR3: TGTGCCAGCAGTTTAAAAGGAACAGCTAACTATGGCTACACCTTC. Translated: CASSLKGTANYGYTF.

The chain is built from TRBV7-9 and TRBJ1-1; D may be TRBD1 (6 bases). V was trimmed by 6 bases and J by 3 bases, leaving 14 bases between them. Germline CDR1 is SEHNR and CDR2 is FQNEAQ (reference sequence). The CDR3 has 14 residues. CDR3 DNA sequence: TGTGCCAGCAGTCCACAGGGTTTGCACACTGAAGCTTTCTTT. Translated: CASSPQGLHTEAFF.

Notes on this clonotype: Possible read error: a much larger clone is one base away. This chain uses TRBV4-3 with TRBJ2-3; D remains ambiguous. CDR3 length equals 13 residues. Per germline, CDR1 LGHNA and CDR2 YSLEER. This CDR3 reads CACSQDPADTQYF. In DNA, the CDR3 is TGCGCCTGCAGCCAAGATCCCGCAGATACGCAGTATTTT.

This clonotype has a count of ten or more. At one boundary the junction diverges from the germline segment, which might be a read error. V usage is TRBV27 and J usage is TRBJ2-3, with 9 bases fitting TRBD2. The CDR3 runs 15 residues. Germline V lookup: CDR1 MNHEY, CDR2 SMNVEV (reference sequence). This CDR3 reads CASSFLAGPTDTQYF. DNA of the CDR3: TGCGCCAGCAGCTTCCTAGCGGGGCCCACAGATACGCAGTATTTT.

This clonotype was picked up many times. The V and J genes are TRBV7-9 and TRBJ2-3, with TRBD2 as a possible D gene (6 bases). Trimming pared 3 bases from V and 2 bases from J, leaving 12 bases between. Per the germline V gene, CDR1 is SEHNR and CDR2 is FQNEAQ (reference sequence). The CDR3 consists of 15 residues. CDR3 sequence (DNA): TGTGCCAGCAGCTTCCGGGACTCTCCCACAGATACGCAGTATTTT. It yields the protein CASSFRDSPTDTQYF.

This chain joins TRBV19 and TRBJ2-1; 9 bases line up with TRBD2. The trim removed 2 bases at V and 4 bases at J, leaving 3 bases unmatched. CDR3 length: 15 residues. Germline CDR1 reads LNHDA; CDR2 reads SQIVND (reference sequence). CDR3 nucleotides: TGTGCCAGTAGTATAACGGCGGGGGGGTACAATGAGCAGTTCTTC. It yields the protein CASSITAGGYNEQFF. Based on the CDR3 plus reference TRBV19 and TRBJ2-1, the full variable domain is DGGITQSPKYLFRKEGQNVTLSCEQNLNHDAMYWYRQDPGQGLRLIYYSQIVNDFQKGDIAEGYSVSREKKESFPLTVTSAQKNPTAFYLCASSITAGGYNEQFFGPGTRLTVL.